The TCR beta chain described here comes from a study of OX40 agonist ivuxolimab in advanced cancers. Points from the study as a whole: In CD8+ T cells, expanded clones were on average more numerous than in CD4+.

Note on this clone: Its antigen is as yet unknown.

Profiling relied on immunoSEQ multiplex PCR, and the TCRdb table lists in-frame clones only, not all of them. The sample gives tens of thousands of clones, around nine tenths of which show up once; 0.95% to 1.4% is in the top ten. Looked up from germline, CDR1 is SGHTA and CDR2 is FQGNSA. Trimming took off 1 base at V and 5 bases at J, with 9 bases between the two ends. The CDR3 runs to 13 residues. V and J are TRBV7-2 and TRBJ2-7, with D unresolved. The specimen comprised CD4+ or CD8+ T cells sorted from blood, sampled in a trial of the OX40 agonist ivuxolimab. This TCR was sampled from an adult with an advanced solid tumor such as melanoma, head and neck, liver or kidney cancer. The CDR3 region is CASSLEPPDEQYF. The CDR3 DNA is TGTGCCAGCAGCTTAGAACCGCCGGACGAGCAGTACTTC.